This T cell receptor beta chain was found in a study of shared clonotypes between healthy human individuals. The germline gives CDR1 SGHTS, CDR2 YDEGEE. V lost 0 bases to trimming and J lost 6 bases, with 6 bases between them. CDR3 length: 12 residues. Findings and caveats of the study: Researchers found naive subsets generally carried larger estimated richness than memory subsets.

Turning to this clone: Its matching antigen is unknown.

CD45RO-negative, CCR7-selected cells formed the naive CD8 fraction, which excluded terminally differentiated effector memory CD45RA+ cells. Every subset's genomic DNA went evenly onto several immunoSEQ plates. Generated by immunoSEQ multiplex PCR, the TCRdb table keeps only in-frame clones and is missing some. The table lists some 2.1 million clones, about 95% of them singletons. Sequenced sample: naive CD8+ T cells sorted from blood. The rearrangement joins TRBV5-8 to TRBJ1-1; D is ambiguous. The clonotype was recovered from a young man in good health. The CDR3 region has the DNA TGTGCCAGCAGCTTGGATGGGCCTGAAGCTTTCTTT. This translates into CASSLDGPEAFF.